The 6 T cell receptor beta chains given below trace back to one sample, sequenced in a study of blood T cells in healthy people across ages. Combining a sample-barcoded 5' primer with a J-beta primer mix, a second PCR ran for roughly 7 to 12 cycles. One entry per CDR3 protein results from TCRdb running MiXCR on the 5' RACE reads. Counted here are hundreds of thousands of distinct CDR3 sequences, roughly three fifths occurring once; the ten biggest clones make up 30% to 40%. The sequenced sample consisted of blood. The receptors here all came from a man in his 60s in good health.

The chain joins TRBV12-3 or TRBV12-4 to TRBJ2-5; TRBD2 agrees at 8 bases. The CDR3 runs to 15 residues. V trimming: 7 bases; J trimming: 5 bases; junction bases outside the gene matches: 12. The CDR3 protein is CASNLRGAQGETQYF. The CDR3 DNA follows: TGTGCCAGCAACCTGCGGGGGGCCCAGGGTGAGACCCAGTACTTC.

This clonotype was counted a few times. The rearrangement uses TRBV29-1 and TRBJ1-1; D call uncertain. The CDR3 is 13 amino acids. Germline CDR1 reads SQVTM; CDR2 reads ANQGSEA. Trimming pared 4 bases from V and 2 bases from J, leaving 11 bases between. CDR3 region: CSVVQTLNTEAFF. The CDR3 nucleotides read TGCAGCGTTGTGCAGACTTTAAACACTGAAGCTTTCTTT.

The gene calls are TRBV20-1 and TRBJ2-5; perhaps TRBD1 as D (6 bases). The germline V gene has CDR1 DFQATT and CDR2 SNEGSKA (reference sequence). Trimming removed 5 bases at V and 2 bases at J, with 12 bases between. The CDR3 consists of 13 residues. The CDR3 is CSASHREQETQYF. CDR3 DNA sequence: TGCAGTGCTTCCCACAGGGAACAAGAGACCCAGTACTTC.

A remark on this clonotype: The junction departs from the called germline gene at one end, perhaps through a read error. V is TRBV5-1 and J is TRBJ2-1; TRBD2 matches 9 bases. Germline CDR1 and CDR2: SGHRS and YFSETQ. This CDR3 contains 15 residues. CDR3 region: CASSLGTSSFNEQFF. CDR3 nucleotides: TGCGCCAGCAGCTTAGGGACTAGCTCCTTCAATGAGCAGTTCTTC.

The chain uses TRBV7-8 and TRBJ2-3; TRBD2 matches 7 bases. The germline V gene has CDR1 SGHVS and CDR2 FQNEAQ. CDR3 length equals 15 residues. V dropped 5 bases and J dropped 0; count of bases not matched to a gene: 5. For the CDR3, the DNA is TGTGCCAGCAGCCCCAAGCGGGGAAGCACAGATACGCAGTATTTT. Protein sequence: CASSPKRGSTDTQYF.

The chain recombines TRBV6-5 with TRBJ2-7; 7 bases are a match to TRBD1. The J segment lost 2 bases and the V segment lost 0 bases, leaving 4 bases of the junction unmatched. CDR3 length equals 15 residues. Germline V gene data show CDR1 as MNHEY and CDR2 as SVGAGI. The CDR3 bases are TGTGCCAGCAGTTACTCGACAGGGCCTGCCTACGAGCAGTACTTC. Its translation: CASSYSTGPAYEQYF.